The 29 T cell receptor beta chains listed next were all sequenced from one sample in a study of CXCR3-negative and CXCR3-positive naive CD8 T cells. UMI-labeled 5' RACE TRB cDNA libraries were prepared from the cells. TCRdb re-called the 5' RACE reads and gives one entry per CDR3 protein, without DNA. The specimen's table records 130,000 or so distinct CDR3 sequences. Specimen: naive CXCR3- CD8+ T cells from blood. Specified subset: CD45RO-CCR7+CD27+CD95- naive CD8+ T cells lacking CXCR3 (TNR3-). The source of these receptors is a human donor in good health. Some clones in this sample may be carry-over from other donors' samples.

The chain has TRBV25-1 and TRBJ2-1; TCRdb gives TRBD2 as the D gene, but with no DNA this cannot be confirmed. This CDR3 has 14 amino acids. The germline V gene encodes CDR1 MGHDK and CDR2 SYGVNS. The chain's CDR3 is CASSVASGINEQFF.

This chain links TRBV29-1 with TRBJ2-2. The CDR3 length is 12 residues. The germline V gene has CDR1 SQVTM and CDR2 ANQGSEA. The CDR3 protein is CSVDTRTGELFF.

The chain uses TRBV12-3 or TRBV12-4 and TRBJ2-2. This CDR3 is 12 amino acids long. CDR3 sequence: CASSFDTGELFF.

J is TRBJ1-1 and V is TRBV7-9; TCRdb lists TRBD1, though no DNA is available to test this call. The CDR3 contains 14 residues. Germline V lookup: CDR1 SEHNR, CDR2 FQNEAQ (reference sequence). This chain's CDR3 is CASSPLTGGTEAFF.

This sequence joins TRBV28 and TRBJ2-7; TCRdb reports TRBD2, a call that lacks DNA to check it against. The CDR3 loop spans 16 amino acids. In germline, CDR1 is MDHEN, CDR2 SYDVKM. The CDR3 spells CASSLMRLAGGLEQYF.

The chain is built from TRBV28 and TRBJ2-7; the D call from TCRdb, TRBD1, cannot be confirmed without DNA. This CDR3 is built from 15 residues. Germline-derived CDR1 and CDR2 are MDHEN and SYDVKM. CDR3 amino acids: CASRGGTGRSYEQYF.

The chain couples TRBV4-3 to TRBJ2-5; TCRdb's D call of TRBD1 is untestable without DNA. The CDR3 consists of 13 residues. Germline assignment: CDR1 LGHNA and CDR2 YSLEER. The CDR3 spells CASSRDREETQYF.

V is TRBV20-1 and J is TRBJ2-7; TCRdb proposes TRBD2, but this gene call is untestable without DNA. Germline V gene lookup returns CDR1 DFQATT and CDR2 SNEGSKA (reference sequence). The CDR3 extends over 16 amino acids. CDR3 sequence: CSAGPVGGSLSDEQYF.

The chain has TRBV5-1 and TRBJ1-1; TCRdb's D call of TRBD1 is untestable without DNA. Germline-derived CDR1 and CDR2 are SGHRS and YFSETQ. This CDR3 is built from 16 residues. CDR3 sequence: CASSLGLDSVNTEAFF.

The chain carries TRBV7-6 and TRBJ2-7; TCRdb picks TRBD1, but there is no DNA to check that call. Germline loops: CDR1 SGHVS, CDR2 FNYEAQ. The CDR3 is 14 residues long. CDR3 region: CASSLGGTGYEQYF.

CDR3 region: CASSHRLALYEQYF. V gene TRBV4-1 combines with J gene TRBJ2-7; the D call of TRBD2 rests on TCRdb alone, since no DNA is present to check it. CDR1 MGHRA and CDR2 YSYEKL come from the germline V gene. This CDR3 region has 14 residues.

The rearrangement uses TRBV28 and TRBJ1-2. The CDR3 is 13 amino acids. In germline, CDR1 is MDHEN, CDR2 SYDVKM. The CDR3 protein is CASGGNAGYGYTF.

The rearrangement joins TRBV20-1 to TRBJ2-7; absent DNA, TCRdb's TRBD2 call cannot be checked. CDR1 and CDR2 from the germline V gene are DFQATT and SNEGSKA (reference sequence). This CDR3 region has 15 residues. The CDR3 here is CSARDLGPSSYEQYF.

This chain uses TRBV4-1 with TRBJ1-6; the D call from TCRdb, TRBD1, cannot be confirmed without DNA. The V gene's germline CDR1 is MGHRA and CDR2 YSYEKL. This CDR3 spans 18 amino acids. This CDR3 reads CASSQALRESSYNSPLHF.

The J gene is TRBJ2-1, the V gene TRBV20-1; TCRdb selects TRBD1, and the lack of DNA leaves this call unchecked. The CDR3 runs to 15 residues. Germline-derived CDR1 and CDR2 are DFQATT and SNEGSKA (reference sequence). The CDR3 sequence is CSARDRDRANNEQFF.

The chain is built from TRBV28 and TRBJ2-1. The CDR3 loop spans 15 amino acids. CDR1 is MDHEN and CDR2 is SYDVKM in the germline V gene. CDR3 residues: CASSFPASSYNEQFF.

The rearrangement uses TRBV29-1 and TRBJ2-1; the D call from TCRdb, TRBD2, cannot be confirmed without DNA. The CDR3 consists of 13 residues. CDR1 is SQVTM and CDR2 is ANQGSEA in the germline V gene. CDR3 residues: CSVELANYNEQFF.

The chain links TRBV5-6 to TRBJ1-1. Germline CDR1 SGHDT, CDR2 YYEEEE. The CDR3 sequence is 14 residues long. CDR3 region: CASSVWRVNTEAFF. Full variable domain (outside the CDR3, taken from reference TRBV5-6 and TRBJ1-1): DAGVTQSPTHLIKTRGQQVTLRCSPKSGHDTVSWYQQALGQGPQFIFQYYEEEERQRGNFPDRFSGHQFPNYSSELNVNALLLGDSALYLCASSVWRVNTEAFFGQGTRLTVV.

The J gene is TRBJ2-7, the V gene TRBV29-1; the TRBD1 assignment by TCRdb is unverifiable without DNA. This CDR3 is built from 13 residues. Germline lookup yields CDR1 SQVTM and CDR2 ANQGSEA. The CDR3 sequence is CSVELGGLDEQYF.

CDR3 protein: CASSLALIGGDSYEQYF. This chain connects TRBV12-3 or TRBV12-4 to TRBJ2-7; the D gene TCRdb calls, TRBD2, cannot be checked with no DNA. The CDR3 spans 17 residues.

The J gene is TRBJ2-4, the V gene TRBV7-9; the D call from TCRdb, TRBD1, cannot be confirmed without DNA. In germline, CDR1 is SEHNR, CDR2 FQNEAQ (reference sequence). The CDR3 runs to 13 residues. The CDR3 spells CASGEQGATIQYF.

The CDR3 reads CATSRVGNEQFF. The chain uses TRBV15 and TRBJ2-1. CDR3 length: 12 amino acids. CDR1 and CDR2 (germline): LNHNV, YYDKDF (reference sequence).

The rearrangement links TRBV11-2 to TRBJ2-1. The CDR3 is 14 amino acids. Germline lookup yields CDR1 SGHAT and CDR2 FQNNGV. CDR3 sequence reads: CASTLNGMSNEQFF. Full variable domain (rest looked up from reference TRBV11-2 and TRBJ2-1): EAGVAQSPRYKIIEKRQSVAFWCNPISGHATLYWYQQILGQGPKLLIQFQNNGVVDDSQLPKDRFSAERLKGVDSTLKIQPAKLEDSAVYLCASTLNGMSNEQFFGPGTRLTVL.

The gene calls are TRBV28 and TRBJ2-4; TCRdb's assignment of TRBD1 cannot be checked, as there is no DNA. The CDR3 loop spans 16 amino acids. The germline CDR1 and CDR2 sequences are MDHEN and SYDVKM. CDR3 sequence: CASSSLTGWYENIQYF.

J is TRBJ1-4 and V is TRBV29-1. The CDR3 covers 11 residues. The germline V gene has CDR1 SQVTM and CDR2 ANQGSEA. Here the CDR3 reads CSVEVSQGLFF.

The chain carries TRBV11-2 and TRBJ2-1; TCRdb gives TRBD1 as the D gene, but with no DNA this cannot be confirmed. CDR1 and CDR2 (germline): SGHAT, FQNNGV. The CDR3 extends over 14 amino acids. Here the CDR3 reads CASSFGTGGNEQFF. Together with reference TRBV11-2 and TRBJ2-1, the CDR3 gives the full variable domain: EAGVAQSPRYKIIEKRQSVAFWCNPISGHATLYWYQQILGQGPKLLIQFQNNGVVDDSQLPKDRFSAERLKGVDSTLKIQPAKLEDSAVYLCASSFGTGGNEQFFGPGTRLTVL.

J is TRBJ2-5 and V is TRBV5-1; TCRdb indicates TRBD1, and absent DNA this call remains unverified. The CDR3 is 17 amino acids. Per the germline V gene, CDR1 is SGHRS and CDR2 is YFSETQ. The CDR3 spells CASSSTMAGAAGETQYF.

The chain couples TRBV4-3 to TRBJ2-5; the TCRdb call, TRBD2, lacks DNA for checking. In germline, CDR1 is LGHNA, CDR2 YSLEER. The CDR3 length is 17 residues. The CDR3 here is CASSQERRGGLLETQYF.

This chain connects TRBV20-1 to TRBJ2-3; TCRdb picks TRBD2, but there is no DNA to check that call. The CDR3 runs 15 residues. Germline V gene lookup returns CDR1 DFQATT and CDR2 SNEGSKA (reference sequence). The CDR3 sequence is CSAPKAGAPTDTQYF.